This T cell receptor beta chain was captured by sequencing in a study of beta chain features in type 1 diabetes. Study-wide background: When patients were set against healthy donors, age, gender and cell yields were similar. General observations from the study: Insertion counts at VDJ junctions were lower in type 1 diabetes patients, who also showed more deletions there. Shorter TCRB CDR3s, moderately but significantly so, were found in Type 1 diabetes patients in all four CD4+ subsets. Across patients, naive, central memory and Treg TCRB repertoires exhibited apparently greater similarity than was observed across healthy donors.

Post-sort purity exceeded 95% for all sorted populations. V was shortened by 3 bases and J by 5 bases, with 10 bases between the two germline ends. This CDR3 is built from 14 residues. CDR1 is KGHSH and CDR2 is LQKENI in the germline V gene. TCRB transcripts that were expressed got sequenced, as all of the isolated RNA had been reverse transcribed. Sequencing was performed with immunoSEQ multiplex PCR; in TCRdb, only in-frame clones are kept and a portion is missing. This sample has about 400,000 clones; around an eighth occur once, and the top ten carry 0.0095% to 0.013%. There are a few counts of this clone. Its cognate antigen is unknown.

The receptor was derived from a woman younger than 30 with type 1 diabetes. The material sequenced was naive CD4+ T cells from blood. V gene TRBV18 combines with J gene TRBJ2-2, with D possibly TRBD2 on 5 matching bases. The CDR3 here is CASSPSGGTGELFF. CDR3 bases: TGTGCCAGCTCACCCTCGGGCGGGACCGGGGAGCTGTTTTTT.